This T cell receptor (beta chain) was observed in a study of identical twins. Overall study findings and caveats: Because invariant MAIT and iNKT cells could be present, zero-insertion analyses could be partly confounded.

Trimming removed 3 bases at V and 6 bases at J, with 10 bases between. The CDR3 length is 12 residues. CDR1 and CDR2 (germline): DFQATT, SNEGSKA (reference sequence). This clonotype came up a few times. The antigen is not known. MiXCR, run by TCRdb on the 5' RACE reads, gives a single entry per CDR3 protein. The sample has 450,000 or so distinct CDR3 sequences, 13% to 15% seen once. The sample also formed part of further work on yellow fever vaccine responses in identical twins. That work contributes: Reportedly, twins' vaccine T cell responses looked partly convergent and partly personalized.

The receptor was derived from a woman aged 18-29 years in good health. This chain links TRBV20-1 with TRBJ2-3; D may be TRBD2 (5 bases). The sequenced material came from CD4+ T cells sorted from blood. The CDR3 protein is CSARGRLDTQYF. For the CDR3, the DNA is TGCAGTGCTAGGGGGAGATTGGATACGCAGTATTTT.